The sequence of this TCR beta chain was determined in a study of T cell repertoires in cytomegalovirus infection. As for the study in general: Indicated by public TCR beta signatures were CMV infection and matching HLA type. Broader study findings: It was HLA-C-restricted CMV-specific TCR beta clonotypes that dominated the response ex vivo.

The table lists this clonotype with a few counts. Its antigen is still unknown. TCRdb redid the calling of the reads with MiXCR, one entry per CDR3 protein. This table holds around 540,000 distinct CDR3 sequences, 33% found once. Germline V gene sequence: CDR1 MGHRA, CDR2 YSYEKL. Losses at the gene ends were 4 bases for V and 3 bases for J; bases not matched to a gene: 12. There are 17 residues in the CDR3. The receptor's source is a human donor in good health (CMV status not recorded). Some clones in this sample may be carry-over from other donors' samples. The chain joins TRBV4-1 to TRBJ1-3, with 7 bases that match TRBD1. Specimen: cultured PBMCs, collected from culture after CMV antigen stimulation. CDR3 nucleotide sequence: TGCGCCAGCAGCCCTACAGACAGGGATTCTGGTGGAAACACCATATATTTT. Translated, it gives CASSPTDRDSGGNTIYF.